What follows are 30 T cell receptor beta chains derived from one specimen sequenced in a study of beta chain features in type 1 diabetes. Every bit of the isolated RNA underwent reverse transcription, so sequencing read expressed TCRB transcripts. Assay: immunoSEQ multiplex PCR; the TCRdb copy retains only in-frame clones and omits some. The sample gives fewer than 250,000 clones, around 10% of which show up once; approximately 0.03% is in the top ten. Sequencing used naive CD4+ T cells from blood. The receptors here all came from a woman in her late teens or twenties in good health.

There are a few counts of this clone. The chain links TRBV7-9 to TRBJ2-3; 13 nucleotides align to TRBD2. The CDR3 is 16 amino acids. V was pared by 3 bases and J by 3 bases, with 3 bases of the junction left unmatched. CDR1 and CDR2 (germline): SEHNR, FQNEAQ (reference sequence). CDR3 coding DNA: TGTGCCAGCAGCTTCCCGACTAGCGGGAGGACAGATACGCAGTATTTT. Amino acids: CASSFPTSGRTDTQYF.

This sequence joins TRBV14 and TRBJ2-1; 11 bases are shared with TRBD2. CDR1 SGHDN and CDR2 FVKESK come from the germline V gene. Trimming removed 4 bases from V and 9 bases from J; junction bases left unmatched: 5. The CDR3 has 14 amino acids. This CDR3 is CASSLLAGGGEQFF. CDR3 bases: TGTGCCAGCAGCCTATTAGCGGGAGGGGGTGAGCAGTTCTTC.

The chain combines TRBV30 with TRBJ2-7; 10 nucleotides line up with TRBD2. The length of the CDR3 is 15 residues. V was clipped by 0 bases and J by 5 bases; unmatched bases: 7. In germline, CDR1 is GTSNPN, CDR2 SVGIG (reference sequence). CDR3 in amino acids: CAWSVRLAGVHEQYF. The CDR3 nucleotides read TGTGCCTGGAGTGTACGCCTAGCGGGAGTCCACGAGCAGTACTTC.

The rearrangement links TRBV6-1 to TRBJ2-7, with D possibly being TRBD1 (6 bases). Germline V gene sequence: CDR1 MNHNS, CDR2 SASEGT. The CDR3 is 13 amino acids. V lost 8 bases and J lost 4, with 15 bases in between. The CDR3 reads CASGAGDIYEQYF. CDR3 in DNA: TGTGCCAGCGGCGCCGGGGACATATACGAGCAGTACTTC.

This clone was detected many times. The chain uses TRBV30 and TRBJ2-1; unclear D gene. Germline values: CDR1 GTSNPN, CDR2 SVGIG (reference sequence). Trimming removed 3 bases from V and 0 bases from J, with 6 bases in between. CDR3 length: 13 residues. CDR3 coding DNA: TGTGCCTGGAGCAAGAGCTCCTACAATGAGCAGTTCTTC. Translation: CAWSKSSYNEQFF.

The V and J genes are TRBV5-1 and TRBJ2-1; 10 bases align to TRBD2. The trim removed 4 bases at V and 8 bases at J, leaving 3 bases unmatched. Germline-derived CDR1 and CDR2 are SGHRS and YFSETQ. The CDR3 is made up of 13 amino acids. Here the CDR3 reads CASSTGTSDEQFF. The CDR3 DNA sequence: TGCGCCAGCAGCACCGGGACTAGCGATGAGCAGTTCTTC.

This clone was found a few times. This sequence joins TRBV14 and TRBJ2-7, with D tentatively TRBD2 (5 bases). The length of the CDR3 is 16 residues. Germline V gives CDR1 SGHDN, CDR2 FVKESK. Trimming took 0 bases from V and 7 from J, leaving 19 bases between them. CDR3 loop: CASSQDIGRYGEEQYF. Written as DNA, the CDR3 is TGTGCCAGCAGCCAAGATATTGGCCGTTACGGGGAGGAGCAGTACTTC. Combining the CDR3 with reference TRBV14 and TRBJ2-7 gives the whole variable domain EAGVTQFPSHSVIEKGQTVTLRCDPISGHDNLYWYRRVMGKEIKFLLHFVKESKQDESGMPNNRFLAERTGGTYSTLKVQPAELEDSGVYFCASSQDIGRYGEEQYFGPGTRLTVT.

The chain couples TRBV5-1 to TRBJ2-7; 8 nucleotides align to TRBD1. The germline V gene encodes CDR1 SGHRS and CDR2 YFSETQ. CDR3 length: 17 amino acids. J gave up 6 bases and V 0 bases, and 14 bases lay outside the gene matches. CDR3 nucleotide sequence: TGCGCCAGCAGCTTGGCCCCCGCCCTTACAGGGGGAGGCGAGCAGTACTTC. Translating it yields CASSLAPALTGGGEQYF. The entire variable domain, with the rest obtained from reference TRBV5-1 and TRBJ2-7, is as follows: KAGVTQTPRYLIKTRGQQVTLSCSPISGHRSVSWYQQTPGQGLQFLFEYFSETQRNKGNFPGRFSGRQFSNSRSEMNVSTLELGDSALYLCASSLAPALTGGGEQYFGPGTRLTVT.

In this sample, this clone turned up a few times. The sample holds other DNA sequences that translate to the same CDR3. The chain carries TRBV5-1 and TRBJ2-7; TRBD1 agrees at 7 bases. CDR1 is SGHRS and CDR2 is YFSETQ in the germline V gene. This CDR3 is 13 amino acids long. V trimming: 4 bases; J trimming: 0 bases; junction bases outside the gene matches: 1. The CDR3 DNA reads as TGCGCCAGCAGCGGGGACAGCTCCTACGAGCAGTACTTC. Amino acids: CASSGDSSYEQYF.

This clone has just a few counts. The chain couples TRBV9 to TRBJ1-2; maybe TRBD1 (6 bases). The CDR3 length is 14 residues. V gave up 0 bases and J gave up 3 bases, with 9 bases separating them. In germline, CDR1 is SGDLS, CDR2 YYNGEE. The DNA of the CDR3 is TGTGCCAGCAGCGTAGAAGGGGGATACTATGGCTACACCTTC. This codes for CASSVEGGYYGYTF.

This clone was picked up a small number of times. The chain couples TRBV15 to TRBJ2-3; 12 bases match TRBD2. This CDR3 spans 19 amino acids. The V and J ends lost 3 bases and 0 bases, in that order; junction bases with no gene match: 10. Germline assignment: CDR1 LNHNV and CDR2 YYDKDF (reference sequence). CDR3 sequence reads: CATSRAVRLAGASTDTQYF. DNA of the CDR3: TGTGCCACCAGCAGGGCCGTCCGACTAGCGGGAGCTAGCACAGATACGCAGTATTTT.

This clone has more than one count but fewer than ten. V and J are TRBV29-1 and TRBJ1-5; 7 positions match TRBD1. Germline V gene data show CDR1 as SQVTM and CDR2 as ANQGSEA. CDR3 length: 13 residues. Trimming removed 6 bases from V and 2 bases from J; junction bases left unmatched: 4. CDR3 sequence: CSVAGTGNQPQHF. The DNA of the CDR3 is TGCAGCGTGGCCGGGACAGGCAATCAGCCCCAGCATTTT.

Written as DNA, the CDR3 is TGTGCCAGCAGCTCCCAGGGCAGCACAGATACGCAGTATTTT. It yields the protein CASSSQGSTDTQYF. The chain recombines TRBV27 with TRBJ2-3, with D possibly TRBD1 on 5 matching bases. The V end was cut by 6 bases, the J end by 0 bases, with 10 bases between. The V gene's germline CDR1 is MNHEY and CDR2 SMNVEV (reference sequence). The CDR3 is 14 residues long.

The table lists this clone with a few counts. The chain uses TRBV7-8 and TRBJ1-2, with 7 nucleotides matching TRBD1. V lost 5 bases and J lost 4; bases outside the gene matches: 10. The germline CDR1 and CDR2 sequences are SGHVS and FQNEAQ. CDR3 length equals 15 residues. The CDR3 sequence: CASSPSLTGVYGYTF. The CDR3 DNA sequence: TGTGCCAGCAGCCCCAGCCTTACAGGGGTCTATGGCTACACCTTC.

This sequence joins TRBV30 and TRBJ1-5; 10 nucleotides match TRBD1. The CDR3 loop spans 14 amino acids. CDR1 is GTSNPN, CDR2 SVGIG, per germline (reference sequence). Unmatched junction bases numbered 5, after V lost 4 bases and J lost 5 bases. As DNA, the CDR3 is TGTGCCTGGAAACCGGGACAGGGGTATCAGCCCCAGCATTTT. Protein: CAWKPGQGYQPQHF.

This clone was counted only a few times. The chain combines TRBV18 with TRBJ2-1; D is undetermined. The V end was cut by 2 bases, the J end by 7 bases, with 9 bases between. Germline CDR1 KGHSH, CDR2 LQKENI. The CDR3 runs to 13 residues. This CDR3 is CASSPVLENEQFF. CDR3 sequence (DNA): TGTGCCAGCTCACCAGTTTTAGAGAATGAGCAGTTCTTC.

This chain joins TRBV5-1 and TRBJ2-2; TRBD2 agrees at 9 bases. The V and J ends lost 2 bases and 2 bases, in that order; junction bases with no gene match: 10. This CDR3 region has 18 residues. The germline V gene has CDR1 SGHRS and CDR2 YFSETQ. The CDR3 sequence: CASSLTPAGGSNTGELFF. The CDR3 DNA is TGCGCCAGCAGCTTAACCCCCGCGGGAGGGAGTAACACCGGGGAGCTGTTTTTT.

This chain links TRBV30 with TRBJ2-7; a weak D match, TRBD1 (6 bases). Trimming removed 1 base from V and 2 bases from J, with 9 bases in between. The CDR3 extends over 13 amino acids. Germline-derived CDR1 and CDR2 are GTSNPN and SVGIG (reference sequence). In DNA form, the CDR3 reads TGTGCCTGGAGTGGGACAGTGACCTACGAGCAGTACTTC. Its translation: CAWSGTVTYEQYF.

J is TRBJ1-1 and V is TRBV7-9; D is undetermined. In germline, CDR1 is SEHNR, CDR2 FQNEAQ (reference sequence). The CDR3 runs to 14 residues. V shed 2 bases and J shed 4 bases, with 11 bases lying between them. CDR3 DNA: TGTGCCAGCAGCTTAACGGGTATAGGCACTGAAGCTTTCTTT. It translates to CASSLTGIGTEAFF.

This clone was detected a few times. The V and J genes are TRBV7-2 and TRBJ2-1; 9 nucleotides match TRBD2. The CDR3 is 16 residues long. The germline gives CDR1 SGHTA, CDR2 FQGNSA. V dropped 1 base and J dropped 7; count of bases not matched to a gene: 8. The CDR3, as DNA: TGTGCCAGCAGCTTAGTTCCAGCGGGAGGTGGAAATGAGCAGTTCTTC. Encoded protein: CASSLVPAGGGNEQFF. Looking up the rest from reference TRBV7-2 and TRBJ2-1 gives the full variable domain: GAGVSQSPSNKVTEKGKDVELRCDPISGHTALYWYRQSLGQGLEFLIYFQGNSAPDKSGLPSDRFSAERTGGSVSTLTIQRTQQEDSAVYLCASSLVPAGGGNEQFFGPGTRLTVL.

The CDR3 DNA sequence: TGTGCCTGGGAACAGGGCTACGAGCAGTACTTC. This encodes CAWEQGYEQYF. V gene TRBV30 combines with J gene TRBJ2-7; D is perhaps TRBD1 (6 bases). This CDR3 has 11 amino acids. Trimming left V 5 bases short and J 3 bases short, with 8 bases between. CDR1 and CDR2 from the germline V gene are GTSNPN and SVGIG (reference sequence).

The chain employs TRBV19 and TRBJ1-6; 11 bases are a match to TRBD1. Germline assignment: CDR1 LNHDA and CDR2 SQIVND (reference sequence). The CDR3 length is 13 residues. The V and J ends lost 8 bases and 11 bases, in that order; junction bases with no gene match: 5. Here the CDR3 reads CASSDRGLTPLHF. The CDR3 region has the DNA TGTGCCAGTTCGGACAGGGGGCTTACACCCCTCCACTTT.

This clone has a handful of counts. CDR3 residues: CASSQHRGISEAFF. DNA of the CDR3: TGTGCCAGCAGCCAACACAGGGGGATATCTGAAGCTTTCTTT. The rearrangement links TRBV4-2 to TRBJ1-1; TRBD1 matches at 8 bases. Germline-derived CDR1 and CDR2 are LGHNA and YNFKEQ. This CDR3 is built from 14 residues. V lost 2 bases and J lost 6; bases outside the gene matches: 5.

This clone was counted between two and nine times. This chain connects TRBV30 to TRBJ1-4; no clear D. There are 13 residues in the CDR3. Trimming took 5 bases from V and 11 from J, leaving 18 bases between them. The germline V gene has CDR1 GTSNPN and CDR2 SVGIG (reference sequence). CDR3 loop: CAWESLGRSKLFF. CDR3 nucleotide sequence: TGTGCCTGGGAAAGCCTTGGGAGGTCCAAACTGTTTTTT.

This rearrangement joins TRBV5-4 to TRBJ2-7; possibly TRBD1 for D (5 bases). The V gene's germline CDR1 is SGHNT and CDR2 YYREEE (reference sequence). The CDR3 consists of 13 residues. The germline V and J ends were trimmed by 4 bases and 2 bases, with 10 bases remaining between them. In DNA, the CDR3 is TGTGCCAGCAGCAGGCCCAGGGCCTACGAGCAGTACTTC. Amino acids: CASSRPRAYEQYF.

This clone has more than one count but fewer than ten. CDR3 sequence reads: CASSGQQETQYF. The CDR3 DNA reads TGTGCCAGCAGCGGACAGCAAGAGACCCAGTACTTC. This chain connects TRBV7-2 to TRBJ2-5; tentative D call: TRBD1 (6 bases). The V gene's germline CDR1 is SGHTA and CDR2 FQGNSA. This CDR3 spans 12 amino acids. The V and J ends lost 5 bases and 2 bases respectively, with 6 bases between them.

V and J are TRBV15 and TRBJ2-1, with D perhaps TRBD2 (6 bases). V was shortened by 2 bases and J by 8 bases, with 19 bases between the two germline ends. The length of the CDR3 is 16 residues. Germline-derived CDR1 and CDR2 are LNHNV and YYDKDF (reference sequence). CDR3 nucleotides: TGTGCCACCAGCAGACAGTCCGGGACTTTTTTCGATGAGCAGTTCTTC. This translates into CATSRQSGTFFDEQFF.

Notes on this clone: Other DNA sequences of this sample code for an identical CDR3. The chain is built from TRBV5-1 and TRBJ2-5; 7 bases match TRBD1. The CDR3 sequence is 14 residues long. V trimming: 0 bases; J trimming: 2 bases; junction bases outside the gene matches: 1. Per germline, CDR1 SGHRS and CDR2 YFSETQ. The chain's CDR3 is CASSLDRGQETQYF. Written as DNA, the CDR3 is TGCGCCAGCAGCTTGGACAGGGGACAAGAGACCCAGTACTTC.

This clone was counted a few times. The chain combines TRBV2 with TRBJ1-1, with 7 bases lining up with TRBD1. The J segment lost 0 bases and the V segment lost 11 bases, leaving 9 bases of the junction unmatched. The germline V gene encodes CDR1 SNHLY and CDR2 FYNNEI. The CDR3 runs 14 residues. The CDR3 spells CAVLPGQMNTEAFF. The CDR3 bases are TGTGCCGTACTTCCGGGACAGATGAACACTGAAGCTTTCTTT.

This sequence joins TRBV5-1 and TRBJ1-3; TRBD1 is a possible D gene (5 bases). Germline V CDR1 and CDR2: SGHRS, YFSETQ. This CDR3 contains 16 residues. The ends were cut back, 0 bases at V and 7 bases at J, with 17 bases in the middle. CDR3: CASSLVGPTEGNTIYF. In DNA form, the CDR3 reads TGCGCCAGCAGCTTGGTTGGACCTACGGAGGGGAACACCATATATTTT. Combining the CDR3 with reference TRBV5-1 and TRBJ1-3 gives the whole variable domain KAGVTQTPRYLIKTRGQQVTLSCSPISGHRSVSWYQQTPGQGLQFLFEYFSETQRNKGNFPGRFSGRQFSNSRSEMNVSTLELGDSALYLCASSLVGPTEGNTIYFGEGSWLTVV.